The present TCR beta chain was sequenced within a study of CD8 T cells in Susac syndrome. Random hexamers were used to reverse transcribe an amount of about 0.5 to 1 ug RNA. From the immunoSEQ multiplex PCR reads, TCRdb called clonotypes with MiXCR, one entry per CDR3 protein. The table shows roughly 47,000 distinct CDR3 sequences, with approximately 92% occurring only once. V was cut by 10 bases and J by 9 bases, with 16 bases left in between. The germline CDR1 and CDR2 sequences are MNHEY and SVGEGT. CDR3 size: 12 residues. Purification of the CD8+ and CD4+ T cells relied on negative isolation, and TEMRA cells underwent FACS enrichment.

Source material: CD8+ T cells from PBMCs. The J gene is TRBJ2-1, the V gene TRBV6-2 or TRBV6-3, with D unresolved. The clonotype originates from a human donor in good health. CDR3 in DNA: TGTGCCATCAGAGCCTATACTGGTGAGCAGTTCTTC. Residues: CAIRAYTGEQFF.